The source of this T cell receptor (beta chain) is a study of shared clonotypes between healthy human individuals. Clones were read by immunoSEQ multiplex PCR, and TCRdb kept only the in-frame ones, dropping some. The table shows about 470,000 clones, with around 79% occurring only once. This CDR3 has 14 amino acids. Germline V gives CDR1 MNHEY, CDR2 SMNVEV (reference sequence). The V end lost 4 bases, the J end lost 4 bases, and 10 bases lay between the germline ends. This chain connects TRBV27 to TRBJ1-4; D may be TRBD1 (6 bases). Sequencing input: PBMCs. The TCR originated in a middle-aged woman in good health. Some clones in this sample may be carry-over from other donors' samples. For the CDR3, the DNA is TGTGCCAGCAGTTCCGGACAGAATAATGAAAAACTGTTTTTT. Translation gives CASSSGQNNEKLFF.